The 4 T cell receptor beta chains below come from one sample, sequenced in a study of radiotherapy plus CTLA-4 blockade in lung cancer. Clones were read by immunoSEQ multiplex PCR, and TCRdb kept only the in-frame ones, dropping some. The sample has around 45,000 clones, 60% to 70% seen once. This sample comprised peripheral blood, obtained from a patient treated with radiotherapy plus ipilimumab. The receptors were sampled from a human donor with non-small cell lung cancer who had a partial response to radiotherapy plus ipilimumab.

The J gene is TRBJ2-5, the V gene TRBV9, with TRBD2 matching 10 bases. This CDR3 contains 15 residues. J lost 0 bases, V lost 3 bases, and 2 bases had no gene match. CDR1 and CDR2 (germline): SGDLS, YYNGEE. CDR3 residues: CASSAGLADQETQYF. The CDR3 DNA is TGTGCCAGCAGCGCCGGACTAGCGGACCAAGAGACCCAGTACTTC.

The DNA of the CDR3 is TGTGCCAGCAGCAGTAGAGTAGCGGTCTACGAGCAGTACTTC. Protein: CASSSRVAVYEQYF. The chain uses TRBV11-2 and TRBJ2-7, with D maybe TRBD2 (6 bases). The CDR3 has 14 amino acids. Germline values: CDR1 SGHAT, CDR2 FQNNGV. Trimming removed 5 bases at V and 3 bases at J, with 14 bases between.

This rearrangement joins TRBV29-1 to TRBJ1-2, with a weak D call TRBD1 (5 bases). From germline, CDR1 is SQVTM and CDR2 ANQGSEA. V lost 2 bases and J 5 bases, leaving 6 bases between the germline ends. The CDR3 has 11 residues. In DNA form, the CDR3 reads TGCAGCGTTGAACGGACATATGGCTACACCTTC. This codes for CSVERTYGYTF.

The chain has TRBV28 and TRBJ1-5, with 7 bases lining up with TRBD1. Germline V gives CDR1 MDHEN, CDR2 SYDVKM. Germline trimming cut 6 bases from V and 7 bases from J; bases unmatched to any gene: 9. The CDR3 covers 14 residues. The CDR3 DNA is TGTGCCAGCAGCAACAGGGGAATGAGGCAGCCCCAGCATTTT. Residues: CASSNRGMRQPQHF.